The entry that follows covers one TCR beta chain sequence. Its antigen is as yet unknown. The germline V gene has CDR1 LNHDA and CDR2 SQIVND (reference sequence). The V end was cut by 3 bases, the J end by 1 base, with 6 bases between. This CDR3 has 14 residues. This sample was taken from a study of cytomegalovirus exposure and HLA in healthy donors. Points from the study as a whole: With further analysis later on, most CMV-associated TCR beta chains appeared HLA-restricted. Trimming of TCR beta V- and J-genes showed a link, identified in a later analysis, to a missense DCLRE1C variant.

The study ran its PCR with 60 Vbeta and 13 Jbeta primers. This table comes from immunoSEQ multiplex PCR, and its TCRdb copy is limited to in-frame clones, with some not included. The table shows about 180,000 clones, with roughly 80% occurring only once. The material sequenced was PBMCs. The J gene is TRBJ2-2, the V gene TRBV19; D possibly corresponds to TRBD1 (5 bases). The TCR was taken from a man aged 40-49 years in good health and CMV-seronegative. CDR3 DNA: TGTGCCAGTAGTATCGGACAGAACACCGGGGAGCTGTTTTTT. It codes for CASSIGQNTGELFF.